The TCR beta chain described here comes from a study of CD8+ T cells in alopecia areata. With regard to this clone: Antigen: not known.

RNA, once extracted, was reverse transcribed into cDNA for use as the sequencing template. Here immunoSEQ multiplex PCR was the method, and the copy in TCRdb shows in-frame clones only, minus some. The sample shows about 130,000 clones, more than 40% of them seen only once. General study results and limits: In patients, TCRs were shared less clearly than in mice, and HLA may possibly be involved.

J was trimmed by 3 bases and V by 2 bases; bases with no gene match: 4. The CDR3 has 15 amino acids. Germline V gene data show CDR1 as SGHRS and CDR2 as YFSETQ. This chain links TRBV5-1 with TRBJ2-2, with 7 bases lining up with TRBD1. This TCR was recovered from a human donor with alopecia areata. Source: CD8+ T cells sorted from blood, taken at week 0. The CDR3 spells CASSFRQGDTGELFF. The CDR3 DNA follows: TGCGCCAGCAGCTTTCGACAGGGAGACACCGGGGAGCTGTTTTTT.